The 2 T cell receptor beta chains reported below all come from one sample, sequenced in a study of shared clonotypes between healthy human individuals. Assay: immunoSEQ multiplex PCR; the TCRdb copy retains only in-frame clones and omits some. The sample lists about 1 million clones; about 77% were seen once. Sequencing was carried out using memory CD4+ T cells sorted from blood. Documented subset: CD45RA-negative fraction. These receptors all come from a man aged 18 to 29 in good health.

This clone was observed once. The V and J genes are TRBV10-3 and TRBJ2-7; 7 bases match TRBD2. This CDR3 has 14 amino acids. J lost 1 base, V lost 6 bases, and 6 bases had no gene match. CDR1 is ENHRY and CDR2 is SYGVKD in the germline V gene. The CDR3 nucleotides are TGTGCCATCAGCTACCGGCGGGAGTCCTACGAGCAGTACTTC. It codes for CAISYRRESYEQYF.

At least ten counts were recorded for this clone. This sequence joins TRBV28 and TRBJ1-3; TRBD1 might be the D (6 bases). The V gene's germline CDR1 is MDHEN and CDR2 SYDVKM. Trimming took 3 bases from V and 2 from J, leaving 11 bases between them. This CDR3 is 15 amino acids long. The CDR3 DNA reads TGTGCCAGCAGTTTGGGGGGCGCGGCTGGAAACACCATATATTTT. It is translated as CASSLGGAAGNTIYF.